The 8 T cell receptor beta chains reported below all come from one sample, sequenced in a study of T cells in Graves' hyperthyroidism and ophthalmopathy. TCR beta CDR3 sequences were amplified from RNA transcripts. HTBI primers drove first-round RT-PCR of the TCR CDR3. Each CDR3 protein gets one entry after TCRdb re-called the multiplex PCR reads with MiXCR. The repertoire consists of about 350,000 distinct CDR3 sequences, with 14% occurring once and the leading ten covering 20% to 25%. The sample consisted of blood. Receptors were obtained from a woman in her twenties or thirties with Graves' hyperthyroidism.

This clonotype has a handful of counts. The chain links TRBV18 to TRBJ1-1, with 7 bases aligning to TRBD1. From germline, CDR1 is KGHSH and CDR2 LQKENI. The CDR3 runs 17 residues. V trimming: 3 bases; J trimming: 0 bases; junction bases outside the gene matches: 10. CDR3 protein: CASSPSGTALMNTEAFF. CDR3 DNA: TGTGCCAGCTCACCGTCTGGGACAGCCCTCATGAACACTGAAGCTTTCTTT.

This clonotype showed up many times. The rearrangement joins TRBV16 to TRBJ1-1; D ambiguous. V lost 2 bases and J 1 base, leaving 5 bases between the germline ends. This CDR3 comprises 13 residues. CDR1 and CDR2 from the germline V gene are KGHSY and FQNENV. CDR3 in amino acids: CASSQRGNTEAFF. CDR3 bases: TGTGCCAGCAGCCAACGAGGGAACACTGAAGCTTTCTTT.

This clonotype was recorded a few times. J is TRBJ2-2 and V is TRBV6-5; 8 bases are shared with TRBD1. The length of the CDR3 is 15 residues. From germline, CDR1 is MNHEY and CDR2 SVGAGI. V was clipped by 1 base and J by 5 bases; unmatched bases: 3. CDR3 DNA: TGTGCCAGCAGTTACTTGCAGGGGGCTACCGGGGAGCTGTTTTTT. Translated, it gives CASSYLQGATGELFF.

This clonotype was observed at least ten times. The chain couples TRBV7-8 to TRBJ1-5, with no clear D. CDR3 size: 17 residues. Germline values: CDR1 SGHVS, CDR2 FQNEAQ. V was pared by 2 bases and J by 3 bases, with 17 bases between. CDR3 coding DNA: TGTGCCAGCAGCTTACGCCGAGCCCCGACCTCCAATCAGCCCCAGCATTTT. It translates to CASSLRRAPTSNQPQHF.

This clonotype was observed a few times. V gene TRBV30 combines with J gene TRBJ1-1, with D perhaps matching TRBD1 (6 bases). The CDR3 loop spans 11 amino acids. Trimming pared 4 bases from V and 5 bases from J, leaving 8 bases between. CDR1 is GTSNPN, CDR2 SVGIG, per germline (reference sequence). The CDR3: CAWNRETEAFF. CDR3 coding DNA: TGTGCCTGGAACAGGGAAACTGAAGCTTTCTTT.

This clonotype was counted only a few times. The chain uses TRBV20-1 and TRBJ1-5; D gene uncertain. Germline V gives CDR1 DFQATT, CDR2 SNEGSKA (reference sequence). The CDR3 totals 12 residues. V was shortened by 0 bases and J by 6 bases, with 6 bases between the two germline ends. CDR3 sequence reads: CSARDSGQPQHF. CDR3 nucleotide sequence: TGCAGTGCTAGAGATTCGGGTCAGCCCCAGCATTTT.

This clonotype was found many times. This chain links TRBV5-1 with TRBJ2-7; 7 bases align to TRBD1. Germline CDR1 is SGHRS and CDR2 is YFSETQ. Trimming took 4 bases from V and 1 from J; bases not matched to a gene: 8. The CDR3 sequence is 15 residues long. CDR3 sequence (DNA): TGCGCCAGCAGCGTAGCCGGGACAGATTCCTACGAGCAGTACTTC. Amino acids: CASSVAGTDSYEQYF.

This clonotype was counted at least ten times. The rearrangement uses TRBV11-2 and TRBJ2-3; 9 positions agree with TRBD2. The germline gives CDR1 SGHAT, CDR2 FQNNGV. With V trimmed by 1 base and J by 5 bases, 1 base remained unmatched. The CDR3 covers 14 residues. CDR3 nucleotides: TGTGCCAGCAGCTTAGGCGGGAGGGGAGATACGCAGTATTTT. Translation: CASSLGGRGDTQYF.